The following is a T cell receptor beta chain sequence with its context. Cells were sorted from thawed PBMC rested overnight and stained with GMM-loaded CD1B tetramer, viability dye and anti-CD3. The lipid loaded on the CD1B tetramers was C32 glucose monomycolate from Rhodococcus equi. CD14-expressing monocytes were removed from PBMC before cryopreservation and sorting. Each donor contributed roughly 100,000 sorted tetramer-negative cells. The sample belongs to a study of T cells in tuberculosis. Study-wide context: Sequenced TCRs come from CD1B-GMM tetramer-binding T cells.

The V and J ends lost 4 bases and 1 base, in that order; junction bases with no gene match: 1. Per germline, CDR1 SGHNT and CDR2 YYREEE (reference sequence). This CDR3 has 13 residues. No alpha-beta pairing information exists for these sequences. Sequencing used immunoSEQ multiplex PCR; TCRdb keeps in-frame clones, though not all of them. The table has tens of thousands of clones, around 90% seen once. The sample taken for sequencing was CD1b-GMM tetramer-negative cells sorted from PBMCs. J is TRBJ1-2 and V is TRBV5-4, with 7 bases matching TRBD1. This TCR was recovered from an adult woman with latent tuberculosis. CDR3 amino acids: CASSRDSNYGYTF. The CDR3 nucleotides read TGTGCCAGCAGCCGGGACAGTAACTATGGCTACACCTTC.